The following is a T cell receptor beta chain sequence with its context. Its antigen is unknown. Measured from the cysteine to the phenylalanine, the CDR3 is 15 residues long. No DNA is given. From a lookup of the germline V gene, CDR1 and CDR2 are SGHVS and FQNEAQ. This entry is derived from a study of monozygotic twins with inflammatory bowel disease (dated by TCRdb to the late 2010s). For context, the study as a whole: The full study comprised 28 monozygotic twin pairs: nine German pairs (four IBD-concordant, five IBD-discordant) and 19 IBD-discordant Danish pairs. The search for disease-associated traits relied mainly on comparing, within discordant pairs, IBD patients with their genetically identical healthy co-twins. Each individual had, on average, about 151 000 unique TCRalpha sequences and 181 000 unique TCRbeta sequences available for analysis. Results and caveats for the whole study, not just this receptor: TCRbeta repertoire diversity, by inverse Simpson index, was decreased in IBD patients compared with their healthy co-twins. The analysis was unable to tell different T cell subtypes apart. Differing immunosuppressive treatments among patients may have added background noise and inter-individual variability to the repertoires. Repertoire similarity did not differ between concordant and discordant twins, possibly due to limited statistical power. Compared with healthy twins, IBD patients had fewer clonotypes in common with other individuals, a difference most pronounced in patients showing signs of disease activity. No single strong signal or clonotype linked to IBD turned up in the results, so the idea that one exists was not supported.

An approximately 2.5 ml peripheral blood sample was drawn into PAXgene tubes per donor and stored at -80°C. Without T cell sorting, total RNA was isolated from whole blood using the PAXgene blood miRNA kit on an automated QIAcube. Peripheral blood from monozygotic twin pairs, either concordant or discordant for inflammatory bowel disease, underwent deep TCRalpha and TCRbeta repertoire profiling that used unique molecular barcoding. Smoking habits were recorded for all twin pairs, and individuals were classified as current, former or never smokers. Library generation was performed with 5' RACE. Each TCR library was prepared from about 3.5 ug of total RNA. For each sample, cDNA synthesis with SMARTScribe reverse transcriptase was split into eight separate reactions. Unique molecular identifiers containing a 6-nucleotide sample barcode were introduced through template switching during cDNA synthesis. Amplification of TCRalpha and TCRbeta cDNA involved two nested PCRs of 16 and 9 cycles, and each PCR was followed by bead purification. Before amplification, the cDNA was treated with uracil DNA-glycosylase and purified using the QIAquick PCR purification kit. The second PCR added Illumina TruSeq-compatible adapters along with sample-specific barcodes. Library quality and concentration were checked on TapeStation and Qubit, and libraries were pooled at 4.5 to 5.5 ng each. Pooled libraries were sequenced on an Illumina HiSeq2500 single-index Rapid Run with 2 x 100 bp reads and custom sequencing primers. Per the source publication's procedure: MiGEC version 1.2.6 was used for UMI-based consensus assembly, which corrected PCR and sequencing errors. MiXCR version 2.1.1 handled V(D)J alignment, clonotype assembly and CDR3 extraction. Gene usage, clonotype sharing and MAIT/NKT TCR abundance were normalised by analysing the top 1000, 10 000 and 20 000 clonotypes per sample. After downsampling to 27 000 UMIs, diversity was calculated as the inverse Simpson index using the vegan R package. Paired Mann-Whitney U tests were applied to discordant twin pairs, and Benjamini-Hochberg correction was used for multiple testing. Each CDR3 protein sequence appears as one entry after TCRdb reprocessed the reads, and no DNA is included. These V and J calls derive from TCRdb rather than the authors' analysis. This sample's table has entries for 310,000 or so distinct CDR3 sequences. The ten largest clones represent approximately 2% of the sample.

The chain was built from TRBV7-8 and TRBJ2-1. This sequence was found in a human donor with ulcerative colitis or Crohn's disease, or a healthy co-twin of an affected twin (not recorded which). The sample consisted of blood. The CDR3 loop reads CASRFDASSYNEQFF. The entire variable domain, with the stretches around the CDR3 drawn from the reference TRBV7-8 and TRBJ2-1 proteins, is GAGVSQSPRYKVAKRGQDVALRCDPISGHVSLFWYQQALGQGPEFLTYFQNEAQLDKSGLPSDRFFAERPEGSVSTLKIQRTQQEDSAVYLCASRFDASSYNEQFFGPGTRLTVL.